A selection of T cell receptor beta chains follows, all from one sample in a study of shared clonotypes between healthy human individuals. Produced via immunoSEQ multiplex PCR; TCRdb's table is partial and in-frame only. The data contain approximately 980,000 clones, 60% to 85% of them singletons. Material for sequencing was memory CD4+ T cells sorted from blood. Receptor source: a young man in good health. Each CDR3 is given with its conserved first and last residue. The D gene is left open where the match is weak. Rows give clone size only sometimes, using once, few, many, or a class for an expanded clone.

>NA|once|TRBJ1-2|TRBV6-1
TGTGCCAGCACGCCAGCTAACTATGGCTACACCTTC
CASTPANYGYTF
>NA|NA|TRBJ1-1|TRBV29-1
TGCAGCGTTGATTTCTGGGAGAACACTGAAGCTTTCTTT
CSVDFWENTEAFF
>NA|NA|TRBJ2-3|TRBV6-1
TGTGCCAGCACGAGGGGCGCAGATACGCAGTATTTT
CASTRGADTQYF
>NA|few|TRBJ1-2|TRBV6-1
TGTGCCAGCAGTGAAGTACCTACGAGGTTCTATGGCTACACCTTC
CASSEVPTRFYGYTF
>NA|NA|TRBJ2-5|TRBV7-7
TGTGCTAGCAGCCGCGTAGGGGGGCAACAAGAGACCCAGTACTTC
CASSRVGGQQETQYF
>NA|NA|TRBJ1-1|TRBV29-1
TGCAGCGTTAAACAGGGATCGACTGAAGCTTTCTTT
CSVKQGSTEAFF
>TRBD2|NA|TRBJ2-7|TRBV28
TGTGCCACGGGCGGGAGGGGGGACTGGGATGAGCAGTACTTC
CATGGRGDWDEQYF
>TRBD2|NA|TRBJ2-1|TRBV28
TGTGCCAGCAGTTCCCAACCCCTACTAGCGGAACCCCTCAATGAGCAGTTCTTC
CASSSQPLLAEPLNEQFF
>NA|NA|TRBJ1-2|TRBV7-9
TGTGCCAGCAGCTTAGGGGGTCAGGACTATGGCTACACCTTC
CASSLGGQDYGYTF
>NA|NA|TRBJ2-5|TRBV25-1
TGTGCCAGCAGCAAAAGGGTGGGCCAGGAGACCCAGTACTTC
CASSKRVGQETQYF
>NA|NA|TRBJ1-5|TRBV30
TGTGCCTGGAGTGTAATGCCGGGGTTGGGGCAGCCCCAGCATTTT
CAWSVMPGLGQPQHF
>NA|NA|TRBJ2-6|TRBV7-6
TGTGCCAGCAGCTGGTCCTCCGGGGCCAACGTCCTGACTTTC
CASSWSSGANVLTF
>TRBD1|once|TRBJ1-4|TRBV6-1
TGTGCCAGCAGTGAACGTCTGACAGGGCTGTTTTTT
CASSERLTGLFF
>TRBD2|NA|TRBJ2-3|TRBV25-1
TGTGCCAGCAGTGAGACTAGCGGGGGGTCCACAGATACGCAGTATTTT
CASSETSGGSTDTQYF
>NA|NA|TRBJ2-3|TRBV30
TGTGCCTGGAGTGTATCGCAGGGCCGAGGGACAGATACGCAGTATTTT
CAWSVSQGRGTDTQYF
>NA|NA|TRBJ2-7|TRBV29-1
TGCAGCGTTGAAAACGTCTACGAGCAGTACTTC
CSVENVYEQYF
>NA|NA|TRBJ2-7|TRBV5-4
TGTGCCAGCAGAAAGGGCGTCGAAGCCTACGAGCAGTACTTC
CASRKGVEAYEQYF
>NA|NA|TRBJ1-1|TRBV18
TGTGCCAGCTCACCAGTGAGGGGATCTGAAGCTTTCTTT
CASSPVRGSEAFF
>TRBD2|NA|TRBJ2-4|TRBV7-3
TGTGCCAGCAGCTTAATTGGTCATACTAGCGGGGGGAGTCAAAACATTCAGTACTTC
CASSLIGHTSGGSQNIQYF
>TRBD1|NA|TRBJ2-1|TRBV5-6
TGTGCCAGCAGCTTTAGGGGGCACTACAATGAGCAGTTCTTC
CASSFRGHYNEQFF
>TRBD1|NA|TRBJ2-1|TRBV5-8
TGTGCCAGCAGCTTAAGACAGGGGGTACGAAATGAGCAGTTCTTC
CASSLRQGVRNEQFF
>NA|NA|TRBJ2-5|TRBV4-3
TGCGCCAGCAGCCAAGCCCCTCAGGGGCAAGAGACCCAGTACTTC
CASSQAPQGQETQYF
>NA|NA|TRBJ1-5|TRBV19
TGTGCCAGTAGTATAGGGCGACAGGCAAATCAGCCCCAGCATTTT
CASSIGRQANQPQHF
>TRBD1|NA|TRBJ1-5|TRBV6-4
TGTGCCAGCAGACACGACAGGGGCCCCAGTCAGCCCCAGCATTTT
CASRHDRGPSQPQHF
>TRBD1|NA|TRBJ2-7|TRBV9
TGTGCCAGCAGCGTGGGACAGGCCACCTACGAGCAGTACTTC
CASSVGQATYEQYF
>NA|NA|TRBJ1-6|TRBV1
TGCACCAGCAGCCAAAGATCACCCCTCCACTTT
CTSSQRSPLHF
>NA|NA|TRBJ2-3|TRBV7-2
TGTGCCAGCAGCGCCCCCAGAGGGGACAGCACAGATACGCAGTATTTT
CASSAPRGDSTDTQYF
>NA|NA|TRBJ1-3|TRBV6-5
TGTGCCAGCAGTTTACAACTCCAGGGTTCTGGAAACACCATATATTTT
CASSLQLQGSGNTIYF
>NA|NA|TRBJ1-5|TRBV28
TGTGCCAGCAGTCCTCAGGGTGAGGGCAATCAGCCCCAGCATTTT
CASSPQGEGNQPQHF
>NA|NA|TRBJ1-6|TRBV19
TGTGCCAGTAGTGCACAGGGATCACCCCTCCACTTT
CASSAQGSPLHF
>NA|once|TRBJ2-1|TRBV5-1
TGCGCCAGCAGCTTGGCCAGGGCCTCCTACAATGAGCAGTTCTTC
CASSLARASYNEQFF
>NA|NA|TRBJ1-1|TRBV2
TGTGCCAGCAGTGTAGCTGGCGGAGCTTTCTTT
CASSVAGGAFF
>NA|NA|TRBJ2-7|TRBV6-5
TGTGCCAGCAGTAACAGGGCCGAGCAGTACTTC
CASSNRAEQYF
>NA|NA|TRBJ2-5|TRBV5-1
TGCGCCAGCAGCTTGGTCCCAAGAGGGGAGTTCAGCGAGACCCAGTACTTC
CASSLVPRGEFSETQYF
>NA|NA|TRBJ2-3|TRBV30
TGTGCCTGGAGTGGGGCTACGTTAGATACGCAGTATTTT
CAWSGATLDTQYF
>NA|once|TRBJ2-7|TRBV2
TGTGCCAGCACCGGGCTCTACGAGCAGTACTTC
CASTGLYEQYF
>TRBD2|NA|TRBJ2-1|TRBV7-3
TGTGCCAGCAGTCTAGCGGGGGGCCAGATAAATGAGCAGTTCTTC
CASSLAGGQINEQFF
>NA|NA|TRBJ1-1|TRBV30
TGTGCCTGGAGTCCCTCGTCAGGGAACACTGAAGCTTTCTTT
CAWSPSSGNTEAFF
>TRBD1|once|TRBJ1-4|TRBV9
TGTGCCAGCAGCGTTACAGGGGAAGGTGAAAAACTGTTTTTT
CASSVTGEGEKLFF